This entry features one T cell receptor beta chain sequence. Its antigen is unknown. These data are taken from a study of response to subunit inactivated influenza vaccine. Points from the study as a whole: Researchers suggested that each seasonal influenza vaccination recruits few new T cells.

TCRdb itself ran the RT-PCR reads through MiXCR, one entry per CDR3 protein. This table has roughly 670,000 distinct CDR3 sequences, about 14% appearing once. Germline V gene sequence: CDR1 DFQATT, CDR2 SNEGSKA (reference sequence). This CDR3 contains 18 residues. J was trimmed by 1 base and V by 1 base; bases with no gene match: 14. This clonotype was sampled from a man aged 50-59 years who received an inactivated influenza vaccine. The sequences come from PBMCs from blood, collected roughly 15 days before vaccination. The chain uses TRBV20-1 and TRBJ2-7; 9 bases match TRBD2. The CDR3 DNA follows: TGCAGTGCTAGAGTCGGGGGTGGTAGCGGGAGCCTTTCCTACGAGCAGTACTTC. Translated, it gives CSARVGGGSGSLSYEQYF.